A single sample gave rise to the 28 T cell receptor beta chains below, sequenced in a study of cytomegalovirus exposure and HLA in healthy donors. Measured with immunoSEQ multiplex PCR; TCRdb has only the in-frame clones, and not every one. The sample has about 330,000 clones; 86% are singletons. The sequencing input was PBMCs. These receptors came from a woman younger than 35 in good health and CMV-seronegative.

The chain couples TRBV15 to TRBJ2-7; D is unclear. The germline gives CDR1 LNHNV, CDR2 YYDKDF (reference sequence). There are 13 residues in the CDR3. Trimming cost V 6 bases and J 2 bases, with 11 bases left between them. CDR3 coding DNA: TGTGCCACCAGTTTTAGCAGAGCCTACGAGCAGTACTTC. As protein: CATSFSRAYEQYF.

This sequence joins TRBV18 and TRBJ1-1, with a possible D match to TRBD1 (5 bases). The CDR3 is 14 residues long. Germline V lookup: CDR1 KGHSH, CDR2 LQKENI. Between the trimmed V and J ends, which lost 3 bases and 1 base, there was a span of 9 bases. The CDR3 here is CASSPQGTNTEAFF. The CDR3 DNA sequence: TGTGCCAGCTCACCGCAGGGTACGAACACTGAAGCTTTCTTT. Combining the CDR3 with reference TRBV18 and TRBJ1-1 gives the whole variable domain NAGVMQNPRHLVRRRGQEARLRCSPMKGHSHVYWYRQLPEEGLKFMVYLQKENIIDESGMPKERFSAEFPKEGPSILRIQQVVRGDSAAYFCASSPQGTNTEAFFGQGTRLTVV.

This clone has just one count. The chain employs TRBV6-5 and TRBJ2-7; possible D gene TRBD2, 6 bases. The CDR3 consists of 12 residues. Trimming removed 7 bases from V and 6 bases from J, with 13 bases in between. The germline CDR1 and CDR2 sequences are MNHEY and SVGAGI. CDR3 in amino acids: CASTWDGGEQYF. The CDR3 DNA sequence: TGTGCCAGCACCTGGGACGGGGGCGAGCAGTACTTC.

This clone occurred a few times. This same CDR3 is encoded by further DNA sequences in the sample. The rearrangement joins TRBV19 to TRBJ2-7, with 8 bases fitting TRBD2. Trimming at V came to 4 bases and at J to 2 bases, leaving 4 bases not matched to a gene. The germline CDR1 and CDR2 sequences are LNHDA and SQIVND (reference sequence). This CDR3 has 14 amino acids. The CDR3: CASSTGLAPYEQYF. Here the CDR3 DNA reads TGTGCCAGTAGTACCGGACTAGCTCCCTACGAGCAGTACTTC. Drawing the rest from reference TRBV19 and TRBJ2-7, the complete variable domain is DGGITQSPKYLFRKEGQNVTLSCEQNLNHDAMYWYRQDPGQGLRLIYYSQIVNDFQKGDIAEGYSVSREKKESFPLTVTSAQKNPTAFYLCASSTGLAPYEQYFGPGTRLTVT.

V gene TRBV4-1 combines with J gene TRBJ2-1; tentatively, D is TRBD2 (5 bases). The CDR3 is made up of 17 amino acids. The V gene's germline CDR1 is MGHRA and CDR2 YSYEKL. V lost 1 base to trimming and J lost 7 bases, with 20 bases between them. This CDR3 is CASSQGVPGWGANEQFF. The CDR3 DNA reads TGCGCCAGCAGCCAAGGAGTTCCCGGTTGGGGAGCGAATGAGCAGTTCTTC.

In nucleotides, the CDR3 is TGTGCCAGCACCGGGACTAGCGGGATGGGGCAGTACTTC. Its translation is CASTGTSGMGQYF. V usage is TRBV27 and J usage is TRBJ2-7; TRBD2 matches at 13 bases. The CDR3 is made up of 13 amino acids. Per germline, CDR1 MNHEY and CDR2 SMNVEV (reference sequence). The V and J ends lost 7 bases and 9 bases, in that order; junction bases with no gene match: 6.

The chain carries TRBV4-3 and TRBJ2-7; possibly TRBD2 for D (5 bases). This CDR3 has 16 amino acids. The ends were cut back, 0 bases at V and 3 bases at J, with 15 bases in the middle. Germline V lookup: CDR1 LGHNA, CDR2 YSLEER. The CDR3 DNA reads as TGCGCCAGCAGCCAAGATCCCGGGGTTAATGTCTACGAGCAGTACTTC. This gives the protein CASSQDPGVNVYEQYF.

The chain recombines TRBV11-1 with TRBJ1-1; D perhaps matches TRBD1 (5 bases). Germline V gene data show CDR1 as SGHAT and CDR2 as FQDESV (reference sequence). The V and J ends lost 3 bases and 3 bases respectively, with 14 bases between them. The CDR3 is 15 amino acids. Here the CDR3 DNA reads TGTGCCAGCAGCTTTCAAGGGGCTGCGGACACTGAAGCTTTCTTT. It encodes CASSFQGAADTEAFF.

The chain links TRBV10-3 to TRBJ2-1; 10 bases agree with TRBD2. The length of the CDR3 is 13 residues. V was clipped by 10 bases and J by 3 bases; unmatched bases: 3. Germline CDR1 ENHRY, CDR2 SYGVKD. CDR3 DNA sequence: TGTGCCAGTAGCGGGGGGAACTACAATGAGCAGTTCTTC. Its protein is CASSGGNYNEQFF.

V is TRBV2 and J is TRBJ2-5; D is perhaps TRBD1 (8 bases). Trimming stripped 6 bases from V and 5 bases from J, with 13 bases between. Germline V gene lookup returns CDR1 SNHLY and CDR2 FYNNEI. The CDR3 has 13 amino acids. The CDR3 sequence: CASSDRGGETQYF. The CDR3, as DNA: TGTGCCAGCAGCGACAGGGGAGGGGAGACCCAGTACTTC.

V and J are TRBV9 and TRBJ2-3, with D possibly TRBD2 on 6 matching bases. The germline CDR1 and CDR2 sequences are SGDLS and YYNGEE. The CDR3 is 15 residues long. Trimming removed 1 base from V and 1 base from J, with 10 bases in between. CDR3 DNA: TGTGCCAGCAGCGTATGGGGAGGTGGCACAGATACGCAGTATTTT. It specifies CASSVWGGGTDTQYF.

V and J are TRBV27 and TRBJ2-5; TRBD2 agrees at 11 bases. CDR1 is MNHEY, CDR2 SMNVEV, per germline (reference sequence). CDR3 size: 15 residues. V shed 4 bases and J 4 bases; nucleotides not matched to a gene: 5. The CDR3 spells CASSSLAGVAETQYF. The CDR3 coding sequence is TGTGCCAGCAGTTCACTAGCGGGAGTAGCAGAGACCCAGTACTTC.

This chain links TRBV6-5 with TRBJ2-7, with D perhaps matching TRBD2 (6 bases). This CDR3 is 15 amino acids long. V lost 2 bases, J lost 0 bases, and 11 bases lay in between. The germline V gene encodes CDR1 MNHEY and CDR2 SVGAGI. Here the CDR3 reads CASSYGAGTSYEQYF. CDR3 coding DNA: TGTGCCAGCAGTTACGGGGCGGGAACCTCCTACGAGCAGTACTTC.

The chain combines TRBV6-1 with TRBJ2-5, with TRBD1 identical over 8 bases. CDR1 is MNHNS, CDR2 SASEGT, per germline. V shed 4 bases, J shed 4 bases, and the junction held 8 bases outside the gene matches. This CDR3 has 15 residues. The CDR3 region has the DNA TGTGCCAGCAGTGGACATTGGACAGGGTCAGAGACCCAGTACTTC. It yields the protein CASSGHWTGSETQYF.

The chain combines TRBV10-3 with TRBJ2-3; 8 bases match TRBD2. The CDR3 loop spans 15 amino acids. Per the germline V gene, CDR1 is ENHRY and CDR2 is SYGVKD. V gave up 6 bases and J gave up 3 bases; unmatched junction bases: 8. The CDR3 nucleotides read TGTGCCATCAGCCCGTGGAGCGGGAGTACAGATACGCAGTATTTT. Its translation is CAISPWSGSTDTQYF.

The gene calls are TRBV4-1 and TRBJ2-1, with 7 positions matching TRBD2. The CDR3 length is 17 residues. Germline assignment: CDR1 MGHRA and CDR2 YSYEKL. The J segment lost 2 bases and the V segment lost 5 bases, leaving 12 bases of the junction unmatched. The CDR3 loop reads CASSSSTGTTPYNEQFF. The CDR3 DNA reads as TGCGCCAGCAGCTCCTCCACCGGGACTACCCCCTACAATGAGCAGTTCTTC.

The V and J genes are TRBV9 and TRBJ2-7; TRBD2 matches 8 bases. Per germline, CDR1 SGDLS and CDR2 YYNGEE. This CDR3 region has 16 residues. The V segment lost 0 bases and the J segment 1 base; nucleotides outside the gene matches: 6. CDR3 nucleotide sequence: TGTGCCAGCAGCGTAGGTGCTAGCGGGCTGTCCTACGAGCAGTACTTC. Amino acids: CASSVGASGLSYEQYF.

This chain joins TRBV5-1 and TRBJ1-2, with D perhaps TRBD1 (6 bases). The CDR3 is 17 residues long. The V gene's germline CDR1 is SGHRS and CDR2 YFSETQ. The germline V and J ends were trimmed by 3 bases and 6 bases, with 24 bases remaining between them. The CDR3 nucleotides are TGCGCCAGCAGCTCCCTCCCACCAGGGGTAGGGGAGAATGGCTACACCTTC. This translates into CASSSLPPGVGENGYTF.

The chain links TRBV7-2 to TRBJ2-7, with TRBD2 matching over 8 bases. V shed 2 bases and J 5 bases; nucleotides not matched to a gene: 11. CDR1 is SGHTA, CDR2 FQGNSA, per germline. The CDR3 length is 16 residues. The DNA for the CDR3 is TGTGCCAGCAGCTTACTAGCGGGCCCCAAGGCCAACGAGCAGTACTTC. It yields the protein CASSLLAGPKANEQYF. Drawing the rest from reference TRBV7-2 and TRBJ2-7, the complete variable domain is GAGVSQSPSNKVTEKGKDVELRCDPISGHTALYWYRQSLGQGLEFLIYFQGNSAPDKSGLPSDRFSAERTGGSVSTLTIQRTQQEDSAVYLCASSLLAGPKANEQYFGPGTRLTVT.

The chain uses TRBV27 and TRBJ1-1, with 7 bases that match TRBD1. Trimming cost V 7 bases and J 0 bases; bases outside gene matches: 2. The CDR3 is 13 amino acids. Germline loops: CDR1 MNHEY, CDR2 SMNVEV (reference sequence). CDR3 residues: CASTRGLNTEAFF. The CDR3, as DNA: TGTGCCAGCACAAGGGGGCTGAACACTGAAGCTTTCTTT.

V usage is TRBV5-1 and J usage is TRBJ1-4; the D is unclear. V lost 0 bases to trimming and J lost 10 bases, with 19 bases between them. The CDR3 spans 16 residues. Per the germline V gene, CDR1 is SGHRS and CDR2 is YFSETQ. CDR3 protein: CASSLDTSLNAVKLFF. CDR3 sequence (DNA): TGCGCCAGCAGCTTGGATACGAGCCTTAACGCCGTAAAACTGTTTTTT.

J is TRBJ1-1 and V is TRBV7-3, with TRBD1 matching over 8 bases. Trimming removed 5 bases from V and 8 bases from J; junction bases left unmatched: 10. CDR3 length: 14 amino acids. The germline gives CDR1 SGHTA, CDR2 FQGTGA. Here the CDR3 reads CASSTQGGFTEAFF. The CDR3 region has the DNA TGTGCCAGCAGCACACAGGGGGGGTTTACCGAAGCTTTCTTT.

The chain uses TRBV25-1 and TRBJ1-1; 7 bases are a match to TRBD1. CDR3 length: 15 residues. The junction had 7 bases not matched to a gene; V was cut back by 4 bases and J by 2 bases. Germline CDR1 MGHDK, CDR2 SYGVNS. In DNA form, the CDR3 reads TGTGCCAGCAGTGCCAACCGACAGGGAAACACTGAAGCTTTCTTT. Translated, it gives CASSANRQGNTEAFF.

There are many counts of this clone. The V gene is TRBV11-1, the J gene TRBJ2-1, with a tentative D call TRBD2 (6 bases). Germline lookup yields CDR1 SGHAT and CDR2 FQDESV (reference sequence). The CDR3 has 15 residues. The V end lost 5 bases, the J end lost 5 bases, and 16 bases lay between the germline ends. The CDR3 reads CASSVIRDFNNEQFF. The CDR3 DNA sequence: TGTGCCAGCAGCGTTATCCGGGACTTCAACAATGAGCAGTTCTTC.

The V gene is TRBV7-9, the J gene TRBJ2-7, with D tentatively TRBD2 (6 bases). Germline CDR1 is SEHNR and CDR2 is FQNEAQ (reference sequence). This CDR3 contains 16 residues. The germline V and J ends were trimmed by 0 bases and 5 bases, with 17 bases remaining between them. The CDR3 DNA is TGTGCCAGCAGCTTAGCGCGGTTAGCGCGGGGCCACGAGCAGTACTTC. It is translated as CASSLARLARGHEQYF.

The CDR3 DNA follows: TGTGCTTGTTGGGACAGAAATTCCTTCTACGAGCAGTACTTC. Protein sequence: CACWDRNSFYEQYF. The rearrangement links TRBV12-5 to TRBJ2-7; 7 nucleotides line up with TRBD1. Trimming cost V 11 bases and J 3 bases; bases outside gene matches: 13. The CDR3 runs 14 residues. CDR1 LGHNT and CDR2 FRNRAP come from the germline V gene.

This chain joins TRBV28 and TRBJ2-7; TRBD2 is a possible D gene (6 bases). The CDR3 extends over 16 amino acids. With 6 bases removed from V and 6 bases from J, the gap between germline ends came to 24 bases. Germline V gene data show CDR1 as MDHEN and CDR2 as SYDVKM. The CDR3 region is CASRTPLAGTFSEQYF. CDR3 nucleotides: TGTGCCAGCAGAACACCCCTGGCAGGGACTTTTTCCGAGCAGTACTTC.

The chain uses TRBV7-2 and TRBJ2-2; the match to TRBD2 covers 9 bases. Germline CDR1 reads SGHTA; CDR2 reads FQGNSA. This CDR3 has 17 amino acids. The ends lost 3 bases at V and 2 bases at J; junction bases unmatched: 7. The CDR3 coding sequence is TGTGCCAGCAGCTTGGATCTAGCGGGACCCAACACCGGGGAGCTGTTTTTT. Residues: CASSLDLAGPNTGELFF.